The clone carrying this T cell receptor beta chain was seen repeatedly, ten times or more. Antigen unknown. The V and J ends lost 10 bases and 3 bases respectively, with 19 bases between them. The CDR3 is 16 amino acids. Germline-derived CDR1 and CDR2 are ENHRY and SYGVKD. Unique molecular identifiers were incorporated when the TCRbeta library was constructed. TCRdb re-derived calls from the PCR reads in MiXCR, one entry per CDR3 protein. Here the sample spans over 120,000 distinct CDR3 sequences, around 9% being singletons. These data come from a study of T-cell reconstitution after alpha-beta-depleted transplantation in children. Study observations and caveats: The authors attributed T-cell counts and diversity one year after transplant mostly to newly produced T cells.

This TCR derives from a female patient aged 2-9 years who had a stem cell transplant for congenital amegakaryocytic thrombocytopenia, so the T cells may come from the graft donor. V and J are TRBV10-3 and TRBJ1-6; D uncertain. The sequences come from PBMCs, mostly from graft donor cells, collected 180 days after TCRalphabeta/CD19-depleted stem cell transplant. The CDR3 nucleotides are TGTGCCACCCAGCGGAGGGCGGGGATCTATAATTCACCCCTCCACTTT. This codes for CATQRRAGIYNSPLHF.